This entry lists 22 T cell receptor beta chains sequenced from one sample in a study of neoadjuvant anti-PD-1 for oral cavity cancer. Produced via immunoSEQ multiplex PCR; TCRdb's table is partial and in-frame only. The table shows around 10,000 clones, with roughly 67% occurring only once. The time point is: after neoadjuvant nivolumab, at surgical resection. The input for sequencing was tumor tissue, taken after nivolumab (anti-PD-1) treatment. Receptors were obtained from a person between 40 and 85 years old with oral cavity squamous cell carcinoma.

This clone was detected a few times. The V call is TRBV19, the J call TRBJ1-1, with a tentative D call TRBD1 (6 bases). Germline CDR1 LNHDA, CDR2 SQIVND (reference sequence). V was cut by 2 bases and J by 0 bases, with 7 bases left in between. The CDR3 is 14 amino acids. Here the CDR3 DNA reads TGTGCCAGTAGTATAAGACAGGTGAACACTGAAGCTTTCTTT. Translated: CASSIRQVNTEAFF.

J is TRBJ2-7 and V is TRBV6-5; a weak D match, TRBD2 (7 bases). Germline CDR1 is MNHEY and CDR2 is SVGAGI. V was cut by 3 bases and J by 4 bases, with 16 bases left in between. The CDR3 is 15 residues long. The CDR3 nucleotides read TGTGCCAGCAGTTATCTCCAGGGGCGGGGGTACGAGCAGTACTTC. As protein: CASSYLQGRGYEQYF.

The table lists this clone with a few counts. The chain uses TRBV2 and TRBJ1-1, with D perhaps matching TRBD1 (5 bases). V shed 1 base and J shed 5 bases, with 11 bases lying between them. There are 14 residues in the CDR3. The germline CDR1 and CDR2 sequences are SNHLY and FYNNEI. In DNA form, the CDR3 reads TGTGCCAGCAGTGAAGTAAGGGGTTGGACTGAAGCTTTCTTT. Amino acid sequence: CASSEVRGWTEAFF.

V gene TRBV20-1 combines with J gene TRBJ2-5, with D hard to call. The V and J ends lost 7 bases and 5 bases respectively, with 11 bases between them. Germline lookup yields CDR1 DFQATT and CDR2 SNEGSKA (reference sequence). CDR3 length: 11 amino acids. CDR3: CSGLLGETQYF. The CDR3 nucleotides read TGCAGTGGACTGCTCGGGGAGACCCAGTACTTC.

The V gene is TRBV6-5, the J gene TRBJ1-1; D is possibly TRBD1 (6 bases). Germline assignment: CDR1 MNHEY and CDR2 SVGAGI. This CDR3 is built from 13 residues. The V gene lost 7 bases and the J gene lost 4 bases, with 13 bases spanning the gap. This CDR3 reads CASTPRGRTEAFF. The CDR3 DNA follows: TGTGCCAGCACCCCTCGGGGGCGCACTGAAGCTTTCTTT.

The chain joins TRBV5-4 to TRBJ2-6; D may be TRBD1 (5 bases). Between the trimmed V and J ends, which lost 5 bases and 1 base, there was a span of 16 bases. Germline values: CDR1 SGHNT, CDR2 YYREEE (reference sequence). CDR3 size: 17 residues. CDR3 protein: CASRSAQGVSGANVLTF. In DNA form, the CDR3 reads TGTGCCAGCAGATCCGCTCAGGGTGTATCTGGGGCCAACGTCCTGACTTTC.

This clone was seen a single time. The chain uses TRBV18 and TRBJ1-1; 9 bases are a match to TRBD1. This CDR3 contains 13 residues. V lost 6 bases, J lost 4 bases, and 3 bases stayed unmatched. Looked up from germline, CDR1 is KGHSH and CDR2 is LQKENI. The CDR3 here is CASSTDRGTEAFF. The CDR3 nucleotides are TGTGCCAGCTCCACGGACAGGGGCACTGAAGCTTTCTTT.

This clone occurred a few times. The rearrangement uses TRBV19 and TRBJ1-1; 10 positions agree with TRBD1. With 6 bases clipped from V and 5 bases from J, the junction kept 6 bases outside the gene matches. The CDR3 runs to 14 residues. Germline V gives CDR1 LNHDA, CDR2 SQIVND (reference sequence). The CDR3 region is CASSPTGGVTEAFF. The CDR3 DNA follows: TGTGCCAGTAGCCCGACAGGGGGCGTTACTGAAGCTTTCTTT.

This clone was counted a few times. The V call is TRBV4-1, the J call TRBJ2-3; D is perhaps TRBD2 (6 bases). This CDR3 has 14 amino acids. Deletions cut 6 bases from V and 1 base from J, with 11 bases between. The germline V gene encodes CDR1 MGHRA and CDR2 YSYEKL. Written as DNA, the CDR3 is TGCGCCAGCAGTCTGTCGGGGGGCACAGATACGCAGTATTTT. Amino acids: CASSLSGGTDTQYF.

This clone has a single count. The J gene is TRBJ1-1, the V gene TRBV25-1, with D hard to call. The germline V gene has CDR1 MGHDK and CDR2 SYGVNS. V lost 4 bases and J lost 2, with 20 bases in between. The CDR3 length is 17 residues. The CDR3 protein is CASSAPHPGLVNTEAFF. CDR3 bases: TGTGCCAGCAGTGCCCCTCATCCGGGCCTAGTTAACACTGAAGCTTTCTTT.

The V gene is TRBV2, the J gene TRBJ2-3, with 7 bases identical to TRBD2. Germline-derived CDR1 and CDR2 are SNHLY and FYNNEI. With 5 bases clipped from V and 0 bases from J, the junction kept 2 bases outside the gene matches. The CDR3 length is 14 residues. DNA of the CDR3: TGTGCCAGCAGTCTAGCGGCTAGCACAGATACGCAGTATTTT. Protein sequence: CASSLAASTDTQYF.

The rearrangement joins TRBV10-3 to TRBJ2-5, with unresolved D. The V and J ends lost 8 bases and 1 base respectively, with 14 bases between them. CDR1 is ENHRY, CDR2 SYGVKD, per germline. This CDR3 comprises 14 residues. This CDR3 reads CAIAPRAIQETQYF. CDR3 coding DNA: TGTGCCATCGCCCCAAGGGCCATCCAAGAGACCCAGTACTTC.

The rearrangement links TRBV14 to TRBJ1-1, with D unclear. The V gene lost 4 bases and the J gene lost 0 bases, with 6 bases spanning the gap. The CDR3 extends over 13 amino acids. In germline, CDR1 is SGHDN, CDR2 FVKESK. This CDR3 is CASSLKMNTEAFF. The DNA for the CDR3 is TGTGCCAGCAGCCTTAAAATGAACACTGAAGCTTTCTTT.

V gene TRBV13 combines with J gene TRBJ1-3; D is uncertain. Trimming removed 0 bases at V and 8 bases at J, with 11 bases between. The CDR3 totals 14 residues. Germline V CDR1 and CDR2: PRHDT, FYEKMQ (reference sequence). The CDR3 DNA follows: TGTGCCAGCAGCTTAGGGGGTACATGGGACACCATATATTTT. The encoded protein is CASSLGGTWDTIYF.

This clone has a handful of counts. V is TRBV11-2 and J is TRBJ1-2, with 9 bases aligning to TRBD1. After removal of 3 bases from V and 4 bases from J, the junction contained 9 bases not matched to a gene. The CDR3 sequence is 16 residues long. CDR1 and CDR2 (germline): SGHAT, FQNNGV. CDR3: CASSFTGGGWGYGYTF. The CDR3, as DNA: TGTGCCAGCAGCTTCACAGGGGGCGGGTGGGGCTATGGCTACACCTTC.

The CDR3 sequence: CASSVVPSLTGNYNEQFF. CDR3 DNA sequence: TGTGCCAGCAGCGTAGTACCATCTTTGACAGGGAATTACAATGAGCAGTTCTTC. The chain couples TRBV9 to TRBJ2-1, with 7 bases identical to TRBD1. Trimming cost V 0 bases and J 4 bases; bases outside gene matches: 13. The CDR3 is 18 residues long. Germline V gene sequence: CDR1 SGDLS, CDR2 YYNGEE.

In this sample, this clone turned up a few times. The chain has TRBV18 and TRBJ2-3; D is unclear. Germline V gives CDR1 KGHSH, CDR2 LQKENI. CDR3 length: 15 amino acids. The V end lost 4 bases, the J end lost 4 bases, and 15 bases lay between the germline ends. CDR3 residues: CASSLRQDGADTQYF. The CDR3 DNA sequence: TGTGCCAGCTCACTCCGCCAGGATGGGGCAGATACGCAGTATTTT.

This clone was picked up a small number of times. V is TRBV9 and J is TRBJ1-6; tentatively, D is TRBD1 (5 bases). Germline values: CDR1 SGDLS, CDR2 YYNGEE. The CDR3 sequence is 14 residues long. Trimming shortened V by 4 bases and J by 7 bases, and 12 bases separated the two germline ends. CDR3 region: CASSLRRGNSPLHF. As DNA, the CDR3 is TGTGCCAGCAGCCTGCGTAGGGGCAATTCACCCCTCCACTTT. Variable domain in full (rest from reference TRBV9 and TRBJ1-6): DSGVTQTPKHLITATGQRVTLRCSPRSGDLSVYWYQQSLDQGLQFLIQYYNGEERAKGNILERFSAQQFPDLHSELNLSSLELGDSALYFCASSLRRGNSPLHFGNGTRLTVT.

CDR3: CASSPTGREGYGYTF. CDR3 nucleotide sequence: TGTGCCAGCAGTCCAACAGGGAGGGAGGGCTATGGCTACACCTTC. This chain uses TRBV27 with TRBJ1-2; D may be TRBD1 (6 bases). V lost 5 bases and J lost 4, with 17 bases in between. Germline CDR1 reads MNHEY; CDR2 reads SMNVEV (reference sequence). This CDR3 is 15 amino acids long.

There are a few counts of this clone. Compared with germline, one end of the junction differs, possibly owing to a read error. The V gene is TRBV28, the J gene TRBJ1-1, with D hard to call. The CDR3 sequence is 12 residues long. Germline lookup yields CDR1 MDHEN and CDR2 SYDVKM. CDR3: CASGFQVTEAFF. CDR3 nucleotide sequence: TGTGCCAGCGGTTTTCAGGTCACTGAAGCTTTCTTT.

This clone was observed a handful of times. J is TRBJ2-3 and V is TRBV19; D remains ambiguous. Germline CDR1 and CDR2: LNHDA and SQIVND (reference sequence). The length of the CDR3 is 14 residues. The ends were cut back, 3 bases at V and 0 bases at J, with 7 bases in the middle. The CDR3 spells CASSIRSSTDTQYF. The CDR3 DNA is TGTGCCAGTAGTATCAGGTCTAGCACAGATACGCAGTATTTT.

The genes are TRBV5-1 and TRBJ2-1; 8 bases match TRBD2. Trimming at V came to 5 bases and at J to 1 base, leaving 2 bases not matched to a gene. CDR3 length: 14 residues. The germline CDR1 and CDR2 sequences are SGHRS and YFSETQ. CDR3 region: CASRAGESYNEQFF. The CDR3, as DNA: TGCGCCAGCAGAGCGGGGGAGTCCTACAATGAGCAGTTCTTC.